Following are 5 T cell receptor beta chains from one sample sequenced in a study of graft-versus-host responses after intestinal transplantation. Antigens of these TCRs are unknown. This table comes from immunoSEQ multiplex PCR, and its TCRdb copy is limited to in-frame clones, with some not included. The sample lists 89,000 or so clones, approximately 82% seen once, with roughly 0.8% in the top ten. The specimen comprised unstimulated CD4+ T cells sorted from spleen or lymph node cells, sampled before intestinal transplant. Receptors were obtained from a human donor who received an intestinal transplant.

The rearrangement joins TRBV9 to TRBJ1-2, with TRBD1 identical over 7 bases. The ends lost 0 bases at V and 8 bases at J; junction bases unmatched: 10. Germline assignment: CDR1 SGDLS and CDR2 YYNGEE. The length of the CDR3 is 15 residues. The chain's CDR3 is CASSVDTGARWGYTF. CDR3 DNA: TGTGCCAGCAGCGTAGATACAGGGGCGAGGTGGGGCTACACCTTC.

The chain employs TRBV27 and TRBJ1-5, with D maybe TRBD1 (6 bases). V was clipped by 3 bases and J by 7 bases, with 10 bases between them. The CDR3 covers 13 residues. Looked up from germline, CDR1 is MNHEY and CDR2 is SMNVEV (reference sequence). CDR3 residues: CASSLHREQPQHF. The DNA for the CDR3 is TGTGCCAGCAGTTTGCACAGGGAGCAGCCCCAGCATTTT.

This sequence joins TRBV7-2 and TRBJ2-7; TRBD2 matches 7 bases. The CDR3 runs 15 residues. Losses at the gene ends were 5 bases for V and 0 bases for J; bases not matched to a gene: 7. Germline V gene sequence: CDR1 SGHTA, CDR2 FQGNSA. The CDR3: CASSRSGASSYEQYF. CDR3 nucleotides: TGTGCCAGCAGCCGGAGCGGGGCTAGCTCCTACGAGCAGTACTTC.

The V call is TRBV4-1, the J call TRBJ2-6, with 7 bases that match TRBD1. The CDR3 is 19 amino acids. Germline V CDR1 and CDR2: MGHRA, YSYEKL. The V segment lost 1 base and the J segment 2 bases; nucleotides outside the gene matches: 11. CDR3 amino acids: CASSQATGRSVTGANVLTF. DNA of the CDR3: TGCGCCAGCAGCCAAGCGACAGGGCGATCCGTTACTGGGGCCAACGTCCTGACTTTC.

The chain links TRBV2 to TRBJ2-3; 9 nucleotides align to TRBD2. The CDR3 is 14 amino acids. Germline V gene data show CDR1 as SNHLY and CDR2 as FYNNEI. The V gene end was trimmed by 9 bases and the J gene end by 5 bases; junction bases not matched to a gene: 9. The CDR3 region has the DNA TGTGCCAGTGCCCTAGCGGGGAGAAGAGATACGCAGTATTTT. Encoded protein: CASALAGRRDTQYF.